This TCR beta chain was captured by sequencing in a study of beta chain features in type 1 diabetes. As for the study in general: In age, gender and cell yields, patients were similar to healthy donors. Researchers looked at roughly 100,000,000 sorted cells across all samples.

Overall study results and limits: All four CD4+ subsets from Type 1 diabetes patients carried moderately but significantly shorter TCRB CDR3s. High TCR expression in some cells could lead to their over-representation in cDNA sequencing.

The germline gives CDR1 SNHLY, CDR2 FYNNEI. The CDR3 is made up of 13 amino acids. Trimming at V came to 8 bases and at J to 7 bases, leaving 4 bases not matched to a gene. This clone was found a few times. The antigen remains unidentified. Every isolated RNA sample was fully reverse transcribed, so sequencing captured expressed TCRB transcripts. Here immunoSEQ multiplex PCR was the method, and the copy in TCRdb shows in-frame clones only, minus some. The sample lists hundreds of thousands of clones, roughly 12% occurring once. Each of the CD4+ naive, central memory, regulatory and stem cell-like memory populations was sorted via CD45RO/CCR7/CD25/CD127/CD95/CD27.

This chain joins TRBV2 and TRBJ2-1; 11 bases match TRBD2. The material sequenced was naive CD4+ T cells from blood. This clonotype originated in a man younger than 35 with type 1 diabetes. CDR3: CASWTSGWNEQFF. The CDR3, as DNA: TGTGCCAGCTGGACTAGCGGGTGGAATGAGCAGTTCTTC.